This TCR beta chain was documented in a study of cytomegalovirus exposure and HLA in healthy donors. Study findings and constraints: Across all donors, roughly uniform sequencing depth was an assumption of the presence/absence analyses. Sequences of the TCR beta chain were said to predict the HLA-A and HLA-B alleles of most subjects accurately. Previous analysis showed most TCR beta V segments were productive about 87% or about 30% of the time.

The PCR had 60 Vbeta and 13 Jbeta primers. Measured with immunoSEQ multiplex PCR; TCRdb has only the in-frame clones, and not every one. Counted here are under 200,000 clones, approximately 84% occurring once; the ten biggest clones make up approximately 2.5%. Germline CDR1 and CDR2: SGDLS and YYNGEE. The CDR3 runs 16 residues. Trimming cost V 3 bases and J 5 bases; bases outside gene matches: 12. As concerns this clone: Its antigen is as yet unknown.

This chain joins TRBV9 and TRBJ2-5; 8 bases agree with TRBD2. Sequenced input: PBMCs. The TCR sequence derives from a man aged 25-40 years in good health and CMV-seropositive. The CDR3 reads CASSATGTRSWETQYF. For the CDR3, the DNA is TGTGCCAGCAGCGCTACCGGGACTAGGTCGTGGGAGACCCAGTACTTC.